This entry concerns a single TCR beta chain. The data derive from a study of blood T cell repertoires in COVID-19. Overall study context: The United States, Italy and Spain provided the acute and convalescent COVID-19 samples. T cells, B-cell-depleted T cells, or PBMCs supplied cDNA or gDNA.

TCRdb's copy holds only in-frame clones and misses some; the assay was immunoSEQ multiplex PCR. The sample carries 270,000 or so clones, under 90% recorded once. The sequenced material came from peripheral blood. The TCR sequence derives from a woman aged 18-29 years with acute or convalescent COVID-19.

CDR3 amino acids: CSVSGTGANSPLHF. DNA of the CDR3: TGCAGCGTTTCCGGGACAGGGGCTAATTCACCCCTCCACTTT. This sequence joins TRBV29-1 and TRBJ1-6; 10 nucleotides match TRBD1. The CDR3 length is 14 residues. From germline, CDR1 is SQVTM and CDR2 ANQGSEA. Trimming cost V 5 bases and J 6 bases; bases outside gene matches: 4. Using reference TRBV29-1 and TRBJ1-6 for the parts outside the CDR3, the full variable domain is SAVISQKPSRDICQRGTSLTIQCQVDSQVTMMFWYRQQPGQSLTLIATANQGSEATYESGFVIDKFPISRPNLTFSTLTVSNMSPEDSSIYLCSVSGTGANSPLHFGNGTRLTVT.